These T cell receptor delta chains were read from a single sample in a study of γδ T cells in repeated Plasmodium falciparum infection. With CATT, TCRdb re-called clones from the multiplex PCR reads. The sample has 85,000 to 90,000 delta-chain clones, around 1.4% seen once; the top ten hold just under 9%. The sample was gamma-delta T cells from blood. The receptors were gathered from a pool of human donors (malaria-infected and uninfected, not separated). Both conserved end residues are part of each CDR3. The D gene is left open where the match is weak. The size field is filled for only some rows; it gives once, few, many or a size class.

TRDD3	TRDJ1	many	TRDV1	TGTGCTCTTGGGGAAGTACTGGGGGATACCGATAAACTCATCTTT	CALGEVLGDTDKLIF
TRDD3	TRDJ1	many	TRDV1	TGTGCTCTTGGGGAACTTCATACTGGGGGATACACCGATAAACTCATCTTT	CALGELHTGGYTDKLIF
NA	TRDJ3	many	TRDV1	TGTGCTCTTGTGGGAGGGTCCTCTAGCTCCTGGGACACCCGACAGATGTTTTTC	CALVGGSSSSWDTRQMFF
TRDD3	TRDJ1	many	TRDV2	TGTGCCTGTGACACCGTTCCTGGGTTACTGGGGGATACGTTGTACACCGATAAACTCATCTTT	CACDTVPGLLGDTLYTDKLIF
NA	TRDJ1	many	TRDV1	TGTGCTCTTGGGGAACTCTCGCCCTACGCCCTTACTGCTGGTTTCAAGAAACGGTCGTACACCGATAAACTCATCTTT	CALGELSPYALTAGFKKRSYTDKLIF
NA	TRDJ1	many	TRDV2	TGTGCCTGTGACACCGTTTCCCACGGCGTAACCCCAAAACTCATCTTT	CACDTVSHGVTPKLIF
TRDD3	TRDJ1	many	TRDV2	TGTGCCTGTGACACCTTTCTACCTACTGGGGGATACTCCCCAAACACCGATAAACTCATCTTT	CACDTFLPTGGYSPNTDKLIF
NA	TRDJ4	medium-sized	TRDV1	TGTGCTCTTGGGGAACTAATTAGTAGCCCAATATACGAAATCTGGGATTTGACGGGACCCCTGATCTTT	CALGELISSPIYEIWDLTGPLIF
TRDD3	TRDJ1	many	TRAV29/DV5	TGTGCAGCAAGCGCGGCCTACAACTGGGGATTGGGGGCCGATAAACTCATCTTT	CAASAAYNWGLGADKLIF
TRDD2	TRDJ1	many	TRDV1	TGTGCTCTTGGGGAAGAGGCCTTCCTACGGGGGGACTTTGACACCGATAAACTCATCTTT	CALGEEAFLRGDFDTDKLIF
NA	TRDJ1	few	TRDV3	TGTGCCTTTATATCACGGCCAACCCATACCGATAAACTCATCTTT	CAFISRPTHTDKLIF
TRDD3	TRDJ1	many	TRDV1	TGTGCTCTTTGGGGGATACCAGCCGATAAACTCATCTTT	CALWGIPADKLIF
TRDD2	TRDJ1	many	TRDV1	TGTGCTCTTGGGGATCCCTTCCTAAGCTACCCCTACACCGATAAACTCATCTTT	CALGDPFLSYPYTDKLIF
TRDD3	TRDJ1	many	TRDV1	TGTGCTCTTGGTCTTTTTAGGGGATACATTAAACGGGATAAACTCATCTTT	CALGLFRGYIKRDKLIF
TRDD3	TRDJ1	many	TRDV1	TGTGCTCTTGGGGAGCTATGGAGGGGATACGCGTACACCGATAAACTCATCTTT	CALGELWRGYAYTDKLIF
NA	TRDJ1	medium-sized	TRDV1	TGTGCTCTTGGGGAACTAATTTCCGACCCGATGGGTGTCCAGGATAAACTCATCTTT	CALGELISDPMGVQDKLIF
TRDD3	TRDJ1	many	TRDV1	TGTGCTCTTGGGGAATTAACGGGTACTGGGGGGATGTACACCGATAAACTCATCTTT	CALGELTGTGGMYTDKLIF
TRDD3	TRDJ3	many	TRDV2	TGTGCCTGTGACGCAGGGACCGTTACTGGGGGACGCCCAGCCTGGGACACCCGACAGATGTTTTTC	CACDAGTVTGGRPAWDTRQMFF
NA	TRDJ1	many	TRDV3	TGTGCCTTTATACGTTTGAGGGACTCCACCGATAAACTCATCTTT	CAFIRLRDSTDKLIF
TRDD3	TRDJ2	medium-sized	TRDV2	TGTGCCTGTGACATACTGGGGGATTTGACAGCACAACTCTTCTTT	CACDILGDLTAQLFF
TRDD3	TRDJ1	many	TRDV1	TGTGCTCTTGGGGAAGGTTCCTTTAGGGGGATACGCTGGGGAACCGATAAACTCATCTTT	CALGEGSFRGIRWGTDKLIF
NA	TRDJ3	many	TRDV2	TGTGCCTGTGACACCGTCGGTTCCTGGGACACCCGACAGATGTTTTTC	CACDTVGSWDTRQMFF
TRDD3	TRDJ1	many	TRDV2	TGTGCCTGTGTCCCACTACTGGGGACCCACACCGATAAACTCATCTTT	CACVPLLGTHTDKLIF
TRDD3	TRDJ1	many	TRDV1	TGTGCTCTTGGGGAAGAACCCTCACTGGGCTGGGGGTTAAGACCTTCTTCCGATAAACTCATCTTT	CALGEEPSLGWGLRPSSDKLIF
NA	TRDJ2	many	TRDV3	TGTGCCTTTGTCCCACGAACCACCCCGGAAGCTTTGACAGCACAACTCTTCTTT	CAFVPRTTPEALTAQLFF
NA	TRDJ1	many	TRDV1	TGTGCTCTTGCCCGGCCTCTGGGAGGTGCTATAAAGAACACCGATAAACTCATCTTT	CALARPLGGAIKNTDKLIF
TRDD3	TRDJ1	few	TRDV2	TGTGCCTGTGGCACTCTGGGGATATCCGATAAACTCATCTTT	CACGTLGISDKLIF
NA	TRDJ1	medium-sized	TRDV3	TGTGCCTCCTCCGGGGGGTTACCGTCGTACACCGATAAACTCATCTTT	CASSGGLPSYTDKLIF
TRDD3	TRDJ1	many	TRDV2	TGTGCCTGTGACACTCTTGTTCTGGGGGATACTCTTTCCGATAAACTCATCTTT	CACDTLVLGDTLSDKLIF
NA	TRDJ1	many	TRDV3	TGTGCCCGGGGGCCCCGATACACCGATAAACTCATCTTT	CARGPRYTDKLIF
TRDD3	TRDJ1	many	TRDV1	TGTGCTCTTGGGGAAAGGGGACCTACTGGGGTTAAACTCATCTTT	CALGERGPTGVKLIF
TRDD3	TRDJ1	many	TRDV2	TGTGCCTGTGACACCGTGGAGGGATACCCGAAGAATCGAGATAAACTCATCTTT	CACDTVEGYPKNRDKLIF
NA	TRDJ1	medium-sized	TRDV1	TGTGCTCTTGGGGAACTGGGAAAATGGTGGGCCTCCCGGGACGATAAACTCATCTTT	CALGELGKWWASRDDKLIF
TRDD3	TRDJ1	many	TRDV2	TGTGCCTGTGACACCGTTATCCCCGGGGGTTCTCCAGTACTGGGGGATACCCATAAACTCATCTTT	CACDTVIPGGSPVLGDTHKLIF
TRDD3	TRDJ3	NA	TRDV2	TGTGCTTGTGACACAGTCCCATCACTGGGGGATGCCTCCTGGGACACCCGACAGATGTTTTTC	CACDTVPSLGDASWDTRQMFF
TRDD3	TRDJ2	many	TRDV1	TGTGCTCTTGGGGAACCTTCGATGCGGGGGATACCAGGTAGGGCAGCACAACTCTTCTTT	CALGEPSMRGIPGRAAQLFF
TRDD3	TRDJ1	many	TRDV1	TGTGCTCTTGGGGAATTATACGGGCTCCTTGGGGGATACTCCGCCGATAAACTCATCTTT	CALGELYGLLGGYSADKLIF
NA	TRDJ1	many	TRDV1	TGTGCTCTTGGGGATAAGATCTACGGTACTGGAAAACTCATCTTT	CALGDKIYGTGKLIF